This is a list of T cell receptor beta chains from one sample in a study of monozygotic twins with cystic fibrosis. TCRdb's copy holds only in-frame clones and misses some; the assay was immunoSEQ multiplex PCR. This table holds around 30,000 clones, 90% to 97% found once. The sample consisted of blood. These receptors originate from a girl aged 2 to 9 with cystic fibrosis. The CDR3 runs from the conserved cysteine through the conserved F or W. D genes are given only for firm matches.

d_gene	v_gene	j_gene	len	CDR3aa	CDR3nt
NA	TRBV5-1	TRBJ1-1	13	CASRQGTNTEAFF	TGCGCCAGCAGGCAGGGGACGAACACTGAAGCTTTCTTT
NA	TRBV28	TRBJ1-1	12	CASSLGGSEAFF	TGTGCCAGCAGTCTTGGGGGCAGTGAAGCTTTCTTT
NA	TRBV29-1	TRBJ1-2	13	CSVEDIPTDGYTF	TGCAGCGTTGAAGATATCCCGACGGATGGCTACACCTTC
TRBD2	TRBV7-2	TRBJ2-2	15	CASSLAGGLGGELFF	TGTGCCAGCAGCCTAGCGGGAGGGCTTGGCGGGGAGCTGTTTTTT
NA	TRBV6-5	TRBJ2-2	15	CASSYSETRTGELFF	TGTGCCAGCAGTTACTCCGAGACTAGAACCGGGGAGCTGTTTTTT
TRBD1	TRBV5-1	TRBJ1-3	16	CASSSKTGSSGNTIYF	TGCGCCAGCAGCTCAAAGACAGGGAGCTCTGGAAACACCATATATTTT
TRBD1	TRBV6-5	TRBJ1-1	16	CASSSDRGRMNTEAFF	TGTGCCAGCAGTTCCGACAGGGGGAGAATGAACACTGAAGCTTTCTTT
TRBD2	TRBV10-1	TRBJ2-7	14	CASSGPSGSNEQYF	TGCGCCAGCAGTGGGCCTAGCGGGAGCAACGAGCAGTACTTC
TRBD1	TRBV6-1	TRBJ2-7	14	CASRWTGEAYEQYF	TGTGCCAGCAGGTGGACAGGGGAGGCCTACGAGCAGTACTTC
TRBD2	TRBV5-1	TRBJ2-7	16	CASSRDSSGRGYEQYF	TGCGCCAGCAGCCGAGATTCTAGCGGGAGAGGTTACGAGCAGTACTTC
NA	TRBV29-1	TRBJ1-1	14	CSVEQGQGETEAFF	TGCAGCGTTGAACAAGGGCAGGGAGAGACTGAAGCTTTCTTT
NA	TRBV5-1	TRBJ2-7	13	CASSFDDSYEQYF	TGCGCCAGCAGCTTTGACGACTCCTACGAGCAGTACTTC
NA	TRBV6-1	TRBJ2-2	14	CASSWTRPPGELFF	TGTGCCAGCTCTTGGACACGGCCACCCGGGGAGCTGTTTTTT
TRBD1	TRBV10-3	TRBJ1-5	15	CAISESTGTVTPQHF	TGTGCCATCAGTGAGTCGACAGGGACAGTGACGCCCCAGCATTTT
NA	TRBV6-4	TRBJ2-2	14	CASSEDPASGELFF	TGTGCCAGCAGTGAGGATCCGGCCTCCGGGGAGCTGTTTTTT
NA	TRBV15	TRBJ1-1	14	CATSRDLVGAEAFF	TGTGCCACCAGCAGAGATCTGGTGGGGGCTGAAGCTTTCTTT
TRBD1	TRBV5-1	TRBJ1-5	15	CASSPQGAMNQPQHF	TGCGCCAGCAGCCCGCAGGGGGCCATGAATCAGCCCCAGCATTTT
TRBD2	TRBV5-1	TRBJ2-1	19	CASSLAGTSGNPVYNEQFF	TGCGCCAGCAGCTTGGCTGGGACTAGCGGGAACCCGGTCTACAATGAGCAGTTCTTC
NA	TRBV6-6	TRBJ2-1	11	CASRTTGPQFF	TGTGCCAGCAGAACGACAGGCCCGCAGTTCTTC
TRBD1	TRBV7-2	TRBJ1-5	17	CASSLIPFGQGNQPQHF	TGTGCCAGCAGCCTCATCCCCTTCGGACAGGGCAATCAGCCCCAGCATTTT
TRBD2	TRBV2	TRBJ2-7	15	CASTLGASGAYEQYF	TGTGCCAGCACCCTCGGAGCTAGCGGAGCCTACGAGCAGTACTTC
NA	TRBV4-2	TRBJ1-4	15	CASSHSRARDEKLFF	TGTGCCAGCAGTCACAGCCGGGCCCGGGATGAAAAACTGTTTTTT